The sequence of this TCR beta chain was determined in a study of blood T cell repertoires in COVID-19 (dated by TCRdb to about 2020). Looking at the study overall: Collaborator samples came from the United States, Italy and Spain and covered acute and convalescent phases of COVID-19. The prospective study material was composed of cDNA or gDNA derived from T cells, B-cell-depleted T cells, or PBMCs. Deeply sampled blood TCRbeta repertoires from subjects exposed to, actively infected with, or recovered from COVID-19 were included in the dataset. The repertoires were released in a freely available public database meant as a resource for research on the immune response to SARS-CoV-2. Samples were obtained from the ongoing ImmuneRACE study (first 160 participants) and from 1,200 or so subjects provided by 6 global collaborators. A de-identified subject ID, COVID-19 status, age in years and sex were almost always included in the sample metadata. Where HLA class I and class II types were available, the types were taken from metadata supplied by the sample provider, not from assay-based typing.

About this clone: Its antigen is not yet known. The input lacks base qualities; no much larger clone sits a single base away.

Beyond this particular receptor, the publication reports: The quantity of clinical and demographic metadata differed by source and by participant and was supplied without curation.

TCRbeta CDR3 regions were amplified from genomic DNA using the immunoSEQ Assay, a bias-controlled multiplex PCR. In the authors' own workflow: The number of nucleated cells in each sample was estimated from the amplification of reference gene primers within the assay. Sequence reads were collapsed and filtered to measure the absolute abundance of every unique TCRbeta CDR3 rearrangement. Productive Simpson clonality was computed per sample as the square root of Simpson's diversity index over productive rearrangements. The table was pulled from immuneACCESS by TCRdb, which kept in-frame rearrangements only. Such tables lose some clones; where checked, under half of the loss comes from unresolved V genes, and the rest has no known cause. V and J calls plus clone size are reproduced from that table; the DNA served to infer D and trimming. The sample table shows some 190,000 clones, and approximately 86% are seen once. The top ten constitute around 1.4% of the sample.

The collaborating institutions used their own protocols to collect whole blood in K2EDTA tubes. For TCRbeta analysis, collaborators shipped samples as frozen whole blood, isolated PBMCs, or DNA extracted from either of those sample types. The CDR3 runs 14 residues from the cysteine to the phenylalanine. Only the CDR3 DNA stays, 42 bases, in frame from base 1. The germline ends are 8 bases apart after V is trimmed by 0 bases and J by 4 bases. In the germline V gene (reference sequence), CDR1 corresponds to LNHNV and CDR2 to YYDKDF. The receptor comes from a man between 18 and 35 years old with active or convalescent COVID-19. The sequenced sample consisted of peripheral blood. The V and J genes are TRBV15 and TRBJ2-3; no confident D gene assignment can be made. The CDR3 region has the sequence CATSRDSRSDTQYF. The DNA sequence reads TGTGCCACCAGCAGAGATAGCCGGTCAGATACGCAGTATTTT.